This T cell receptor (beta chain) was captured by sequencing in a study of CD8 T cells in ankylosing spondylitis. Whole-study results and caveats: Relatively rare in peripheral blood, disease-linked clones were also CD8+. Significantly higher representation of disease-linked clones was reported for matched ankylosing spondylitis synovial fluid. The study identified a TCR beta motif of under ten highly homologous variants that appeared characteristic of ankylosing spondylitis blood.

The CDR3 has 15 residues. V gave up 0 bases and J gave up 8 bases, with 15 bases separating them. The V gene's germline CDR1 is SGDLS and CDR2 YYNGEE. This clonotype was observed at least ten times. Its matching antigen is unknown. Making the TCR beta libraries involved quantitative 5'-RACE with molecular barcodes. TCRdb recomputed calls from the 5' RACE reads with MiXCR, one row per CDR3 protein. The profile shows 30,000 to 45,000 distinct CDR3 sequences, 2.5% to 3.5% of them singletons. The V call is TRBV9, the J call TRBJ2-1; no clear D gene. The sequencing sample was made of blood, either unsorted or a sorted T cell fraction (not recorded which). The TCR comes from a male donor with ankylosing spondylitis or in good health (not recorded which). The CDR3 nucleotides are TGTGCCAGCAGCGTAGGCGGTGCCAACAGCTATGAGCAGTTCTTC. Translating it yields CASSVGGANSYEQFF.